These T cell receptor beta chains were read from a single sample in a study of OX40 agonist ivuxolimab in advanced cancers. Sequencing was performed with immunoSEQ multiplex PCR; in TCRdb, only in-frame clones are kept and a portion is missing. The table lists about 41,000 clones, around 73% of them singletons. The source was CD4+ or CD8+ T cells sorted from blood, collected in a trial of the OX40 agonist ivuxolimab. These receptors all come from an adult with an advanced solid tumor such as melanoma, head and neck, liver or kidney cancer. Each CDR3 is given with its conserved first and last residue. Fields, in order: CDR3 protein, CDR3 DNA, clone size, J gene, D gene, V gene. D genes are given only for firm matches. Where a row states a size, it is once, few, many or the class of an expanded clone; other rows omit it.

CASSLFMNTEAFF	TGTGCCAGCAGCTTATTCATGAACACTGAAGCTTTCTTT	NA	TRBJ1-1	NA	TRBV7-3
CASSEYNVYGSSYNEQFF	TGTGCCAGCAGTGAATATAACGTATATGGGAGCTCCTACAATGAGCAGTTCTTC	NA	TRBJ2-1	NA	TRBV25-1
CASRMDSTNTEAFF	TGTGCCAGCAGAATGGACAGTACGAACACTGAAGCTTTCTTT	NA	TRBJ1-1	NA	TRBV6-6
CASSPTGSNQPQHF	TGTGCCAGTAGCCCGACAGGGAGCAATCAGCCCCAGCATTTT	once	TRBJ1-5	TRBD1	TRBV19
CASSVLDRGNSPLHF	TGTGCCAGCAGCGTGCTGGACAGGGGTAATTCACCCCTCCACTTT	once	TRBJ1-6	TRBD1	TRBV5-4
CASSFLLAGEAYNEQFF	TGTGCCAGCAGTTTCCTTTTAGCGGGAGAAGCCTACAATGAGCAGTTCTTC	few	TRBJ2-1	TRBD2	TRBV27
CASIRAANYGYTF	TGTGCCAGCATTAGGGCGGCTAACTATGGCTACACCTTC	NA	TRBJ1-2	NA	TRBV2
CASSRPGGEQYF	TGTGCCAGCAGCCGCCCAGGGGGCGAGCAGTACTTC	NA	TRBJ2-7	TRBD1	TRBV7-2
CASSFGWEQFF	TGTGCCAGCAGCTTTGGGTGGGAGCAGTTCTTC	few	TRBJ2-1	NA	TRBV7-9
CASSQDLGAEAFF	TGCGCCAGCAGCCAAGATCTTGGGGCCGAAGCTTTCTTT	NA	TRBJ1-1	NA	TRBV4-3
CASSRAPLAGYYEQYF	TGTGCCAGCAGTCGCGCCCCCCTAGCGGGGTACTACGAGCAGTACTTC	NA	TRBJ2-7	TRBD2	TRBV27
CASRIEGGNEQYF	TGCGCCAGCAGAATAGAGGGGGGCAACGAGCAGTACTTC	NA	TRBJ2-7	NA	TRBV5-1
CASSFAGSYEQYF	TGTGCCAGCAGCTTTGCAGGCTCCTACGAGCAGTACTTC	NA	TRBJ2-7	NA	TRBV7-6
CASSLSWGADTEAFF	TGTGCCAGCAGTTTATCTTGGGGGGCGGACACTGAAGCTTTCTTT	NA	TRBJ1-1	NA	TRBV27
CASSFPGGYEQYF	TGTGCCAGCAGTTTCCCGGGGGGGTACGAGCAGTACTTC	once	TRBJ2-7	TRBD2	TRBV27
CASRLGGSNQPQHF	TGTGCCAGCAGGCTAGGGGGTAGCAATCAGCCCCAGCATTTT	few	TRBJ1-5	NA	TRBV28
CASSGYGTGGFSTDTQYF	TGTGCCAGCAGCGGGTACGGGACAGGGGGCTTTAGCACAGATACGCAGTATTTT	NA	TRBJ2-3	TRBD1	TRBV9
CATSRSLAGNQDTQYF	TGTGCCACCAGCAGATCCTTAGCGGGAAACCAAGATACGCAGTATTTT	NA	TRBJ2-3	TRBD2	TRBV15
CASSLSREQQETQYF	TGCGCCAGCAGCTTGTCGCGGGAACAGCAAGAGACCCAGTACTTC	NA	TRBJ2-5	NA	TRBV5-1
CASRGPGESGGELFF	TGTGCCAGCAGGGGCCCCGGGGAGTCGGGCGGGGAGCTGTTTTTT	medium-sized	TRBJ2-2	NA	TRBV6-1
CASSQFLAGTHEQYF	TGTGCCAGCAGCCAATTCCTTGCGGGGACCCACGAGCAGTACTTC	NA	TRBJ2-7	NA	TRBV14
CASSLGLAYNEQFF	TGTGCCAGCAGCTTAGGTCTAGCCTACAATGAGCAGTTCTTC	NA	TRBJ2-1	NA	TRBV7-8
CASSINRGRIDTQYF	TGTGCCAGCAGCATTAACAGGGGGCGGATAGATACGCAGTATTTT	NA	TRBJ2-3	TRBD1	TRBV7-3
CASSQEWGGLDEQFF	TGCGCCAGCAGCCAAGAATGGGGGGGCCTTGATGAGCAGTTCTTC	few	TRBJ2-1	NA	TRBV4-1
CASSQGFQPNEKLFF	TGCGCCAGCAGCCAAGGGTTCCAGCCTAATGAAAAACTGTTTTTT	NA	TRBJ1-4	NA	TRBV4-3
CASVAGTSYNEQFF	TGTGCTAGTGTTGCCGGGACTAGTTACAATGAGCAGTTCTTC	NA	TRBJ2-1	TRBD2	TRBV12-5
CASSDGRTDTQYF	TGTGCCAGTAGTGACGGACGCACAGATACGCAGTATTTT	few	TRBJ2-3	NA	TRBV19
CASSSQAPQETQYF	TGTGCCAGCAGTTCCCAGGCTCCCCAAGAGACCCAGTACTTC	NA	TRBJ2-5	NA	TRBV27
CASSFGGNTQYF	TGTGCCAGCAGCTTTGGGGGAAATACGCAGTATTTT	NA	TRBJ2-3	NA	TRBV5-4
CASSDSGGAGGYTF	TGTGCCAGCAGTGACTCAGGGGGCGCCGGTGGCTACACCTTC	few	TRBJ1-2	TRBD1	TRBV6-4
CASSPRGDTQYF	TGTGCCAGCAGCCCCCGAGGGGACACGCAGTATTTT	NA	TRBJ2-3	NA	TRBV7-3
CASSPGDSGLETQYF	TGTGCCAGCTCACCGGGGGATAGCGGATTAGAGACCCAGTACTTC	NA	TRBJ2-5	NA	TRBV18
CSTDRTGTEAFF	TGCAGCACGGACAGGACTGGCACTGAAGCTTTCTTT	once	TRBJ1-1	TRBD1	TRBV29-1
CASSLDAGEKLFF	TGTGCCAGCAGCCTCGATGCGGGAGAAAAACTGTTTTTT	NA	TRBJ1-4	NA	TRBV7-9
CASSPTRVSKETQYF	TGTGCCAGTAGCCCTACACGGGTCAGTAAAGAGACCCAGTACTTC	NA	TRBJ2-5	NA	TRBV19